The 30 T cell receptor beta chains in this list originate from one sample, sequenced in a study of cytomegalovirus exposure and HLA in healthy donors. The method was immunoSEQ multiplex PCR; TCRdb's version includes in-frame clones alone and lacks a portion of them. The top ten clones hold approximately 0.97% of a sample with over 150,000 clones, 96% of them seen once. Sequencing was carried out using PBMCs. These receptor sequences come from a woman aged 18-29 years in good health and CMV-seronegative.

V usage is TRBV6-6 and J usage is TRBJ1-1; D not certain. Per germline, CDR1 MNHNY and CDR2 SVGAGI (reference sequence). There are 13 residues in the CDR3. Trimming took off 2 bases at V and 6 bases at J, with 10 bases between the two ends. The CDR3 DNA is TGTGCCAGCAGTTACCCTAGGGAGGCTGAAGCTTTCTTT. This encodes CASSYPREAEAFF.

This clone appeared once. The J gene is TRBJ2-6, the V gene TRBV19; TRBD2 matches 7 bases. The CDR3 has 14 residues. The germline gives CDR1 LNHDA, CDR2 SQIVND (reference sequence). J was trimmed by 4 bases and V by 7 bases; bases with no gene match: 4. Here the CDR3 reads CASIGRYGANVLTF. For the CDR3, the DNA is TGTGCCAGTATCGGGAGGTACGGGGCCAACGTCCTGACTTTC.

This sequence joins TRBV11-2 and TRBJ2-2; D call uncertain. Trimming left V 10 bases short and J 4 bases short, with 13 bases between. The CDR3 is 13 amino acids. CDR1 is SGHAT and CDR2 is FQNNGV in the germline V gene. DNA for the CDR3: TGTGCCACAAAAAACTTTATCACCGGGGAGCTGTTTTTT. Translating it yields CATKNFITGELFF.

V is TRBV6-6 and J is TRBJ1-1; D unclear. From germline, CDR1 is MNHNY and CDR2 SVGAGI (reference sequence). Trimming shortened V by 2 bases and J by 0 bases, and 7 bases separated the two germline ends. The CDR3 is 14 residues long. The CDR3 nucleotides are TGTGCCAGCAGTTACACAGATGTGAACACTGAAGCTTTCTTT. As protein: CASSYTDVNTEAFF.

This clone appeared once. This chain connects TRBV27 to TRBJ1-2; 9 nucleotides match TRBD1. CDR1 and CDR2 from the germline V gene are MNHEY and SMNVEV (reference sequence). J was trimmed by 4 bases and V by 6 bases; bases with no gene match: 12. The CDR3 loop spans 16 amino acids. The CDR3 sequence is CASSNLTGGGGYGYTF. DNA for the CDR3: TGTGCCAGCAGCAACCTGACAGGGGGGGGTGGCTATGGCTACACCTTC.

J is TRBJ2-2 and V is TRBV7-9; D is unclear. V gave up 4 bases and J gave up 3 bases, with 9 bases separating them. The germline CDR1 and CDR2 sequences are SEHNR and FQNEAQ (reference sequence). The CDR3 totals 14 residues. The CDR3 is CASSSLLHTGELFF. CDR3 sequence (DNA): TGTGCCAGCAGCTCCCTCCTTCACACCGGGGAGCTGTTTTTT.

This sequence joins TRBV7-9 and TRBJ1-4, with TRBD1 matching 7 bases. The germline V gene has CDR1 SEHNR and CDR2 FQNEAQ (reference sequence). The CDR3 runs 14 residues. J was trimmed by 8 bases and V by 3 bases; bases with no gene match: 6. The DNA of the CDR3 is TGTGCCAGCAGCTTGAGACAGGGTGGGGAAAAACTGTTTTTT. It translates to CASSLRQGGEKLFF.

The chain links TRBV2 to TRBJ1-6; possible D gene TRBD1, 5 bases. This CDR3 is built from 17 residues. The germline V gene encodes CDR1 SNHLY and CDR2 FYNNEI. V was clipped by 2 bases and J by 9 bases, with 20 bases between them. The CDR3 region is CASSEQGGQSKSSPLHF. The CDR3 DNA follows: TGTGCCAGCAGTGAACAGGGTGGGCAGAGTAAAAGTTCACCCCTCCACTTT.

V usage is TRBV30 and J usage is TRBJ2-3, with 7 bases that match TRBD2. The CDR3 contains 14 residues. The V gene end was trimmed by 2 bases and the J gene end by 6 bases; junction bases not matched to a gene: 8. Germline V gives CDR1 GTSNPN, CDR2 SVGIG (reference sequence). CDR3 sequence: CAWSRAGPRDTQYF. Here the CDR3 DNA reads TGTGCCTGGAGTCGAGCGGGGCCCCGGGATACGCAGTATTTT.

The CDR3 loop is CASSPQGNTYEQYF. The CDR3 DNA sequence: TGTGCCAGCAGCCCACAGGGTAACACCTACGAGCAGTACTTC. The V and J genes are TRBV16 and TRBJ2-7; TRBD1 is a possible D gene (6 bases). The CDR3 is 14 amino acids. V lost 4 bases and J 2 bases, leaving 12 bases between the germline ends. In germline, CDR1 is KGHSY, CDR2 FQNENV.

This clone has a single count. The V call is TRBV7-6, the J call TRBJ2-4; weak D call: TRBD2 (5 bases). V was cut by 1 base and J by 1 base, with 5 bases left in between. This CDR3 is 14 amino acids long. CDR1 is SGHVS, CDR2 FNYEAQ, per germline. CDR3 nucleotides: TGTGCCAGCAGCTTAGGAGGGGCCAAAAACATTCAGTACTTC. Protein product: CASSLGGAKNIQYF.

This clone was seen only once. The genes are TRBV5-1 and TRBJ2-1, with D perhaps TRBD1 (6 bases). Trimming took off 0 bases at V and 11 bases at J, with 9 bases between the two ends. The CDR3 totals 12 residues. Germline V lookup: CDR1 SGHRS, CDR2 YFSETQ. The CDR3: CASSLGGGKQFF. The CDR3 coding sequence is TGCGCCAGCAGCTTGGGTGGGGGCAAGCAGTTCTTC. Full variable domain (rest looked up from reference TRBV5-1 and TRBJ2-1): KAGVTQTPRYLIKTRGQQVTLSCSPISGHRSVSWYQQTPGQGLQFLFEYFSETQRNKGNFPGRFSGRQFSNSRSEMNVSTLELGDSALYLCASSLGGGKQFFGPGTRLTVL.

J is TRBJ1-5 and V is TRBV19, with 8 bases that match TRBD1. The CDR3 spans 17 residues. Per the germline V gene, CDR1 is LNHDA and CDR2 is SQIVND (reference sequence). V dropped 9 bases and J dropped 0; count of bases not matched to a gene: 13. CDR3 DNA sequence: TGTGCCAGCTCCAACAGGGGGAGGACAATTAGCAATCAGCCCCAGCATTTT. This translates into CASSNRGRTISNQPQHF.

The rearrangement links TRBV5-1 to TRBJ2-2; 8 positions agree with TRBD1. V lost 4 bases, J lost 6 bases, and 5 bases stayed unmatched. The CDR3 extends over 14 amino acids. CDR1 SGHRS and CDR2 YFSETQ come from the germline V gene. The CDR3 DNA is TGCGCCAGCAGCCTAGGACAGGGCCCCGGGGAGCTGTTTTTT. Residues: CASSLGQGPGELFF.

The chain recombines TRBV6-6 with TRBJ1-2; 7 bases are a match to TRBD1. CDR3 length: 9 amino acids. Germline V CDR1 and CDR2: MNHNY, SVGAGI (reference sequence). The V segment lost 11 bases and the J segment 14 bases; nucleotides outside the gene matches: 8. The CDR3 sequence is CAGGQSLTF. Written as DNA, the CDR3 is TGTGCCGGGGGACAGTCCTTGACCTTC.

As concerns this clone: A read error may account for a junction end that differs from germline. The genes are TRBV11-2 and TRBJ2-7; 8 bases map to TRBD1. CDR3 length: 11 amino acids. Germline CDR1 SGHAT, CDR2 FQNNGV. The CDR3 DNA reads as TGTGCCAGCAGCCCCGGGACAGGTCCCTCCTTC. Protein sequence: CASSPGTGPSF.

The V call is TRBV4-2, the J call TRBJ2-1; D remains unclear. Trimming took 0 bases from V and 9 from J, leaving 3 bases between them. The length of the CDR3 is 11 residues. Germline V gene lookup returns CDR1 LGHNA and CDR2 YNFKEQ. CDR3 residues: CASSQDSEQFF. CDR3 coding DNA: TGTGCCAGCAGCCAAGATAGTGAGCAGTTCTTC.

The gene calls are TRBV20-1 and TRBJ2-7; D is unresolved. Germline-derived CDR1 and CDR2 are DFQATT and SNEGSKA (reference sequence). V was trimmed by 4 bases and J by 2 bases, leaving 6 bases between them. This CDR3 has 11 amino acids. CDR3 sequence (DNA): TGCAGTGCTAAGACTCCCTACGAGCAGTACTTC. It specifies CSAKTPYEQYF.

The chain links TRBV7-6 to TRBJ2-5, with 8 bases identical to TRBD1. There are 14 residues in the CDR3. Germline V gene sequence: CDR1 SGHVS, CDR2 FNYEAQ. The V and J ends lost 3 bases and 5 bases, in that order; junction bases with no gene match: 5. The CDR3 here is CASSFDRGGETQYF. DNA of the CDR3: TGTGCCAGCAGCTTCGACAGGGGTGGGGAGACCCAGTACTTC.

V usage is TRBV7-2 and J usage is TRBJ1-3; D remains unclear. This CDR3 comprises 15 residues. Germline V lookup: CDR1 SGHTA, CDR2 FQGNSA. Trimming took 1 base from V and 0 from J, leaving 7 bases between them. The CDR3 region is CASSLERFSGNTIYF. CDR3 DNA: TGTGCCAGCAGCTTAGAACGGTTCTCTGGAAACACCATATATTTT.

The V gene is TRBV19, the J gene TRBJ1-1; 9 bases line up with TRBD1. V trimming: 7 bases; J trimming: 0 bases; junction bases outside the gene matches: 6. Germline V CDR1 and CDR2: LNHDA, SQIVND (reference sequence). The CDR3 length is 15 residues. As DNA, the CDR3 is TGTGCCAGTATGTTGACAGGGGGGATGAACACTGAAGCTTTCTTT. Its translation: CASMLTGGMNTEAFF. The full variable domain, rest sourced from reference TRBV19 and TRBJ1-1, is DGGITQSPKYLFRKEGQNVTLSCEQNLNHDAMYWYRQDPGQGLRLIYYSQIVNDFQKGDIAEGYSVSREKKESFPLTVTSAQKNPTAFYLCASMLTGGMNTEAFFGQGTRLTVV.

This clone was observed a single time. The chain uses TRBV18 and TRBJ1-2, with TRBD1 as a possible D gene (6 bases). CDR1 and CDR2 (germline): KGHSH, LQKENI. The germline V and J ends were trimmed by 3 bases and 0 bases, with 11 bases remaining between them. The CDR3 length is 15 residues. This CDR3 is CASSPQTGSNYGYTF. The CDR3 region has the DNA TGTGCCAGCTCACCTCAGACAGGATCTAACTATGGCTACACCTTC.

This chain links TRBV6-5 with TRBJ1-2; D is undetermined. V lost 7 bases to trimming and J lost 5 bases, with 11 bases between them. The CDR3 is 12 residues long. CDR1 and CDR2 from the germline V gene are MNHEY and SVGAGI. CDR3 nucleotides: TGTGCCAGCAAAGGGAGTAATTATGGCTACACCTTC. This codes for CASKGSNYGYTF.

This clone was observed a handful of times. The chain joins TRBV4-2 to TRBJ2-7, with D perhaps TRBD2 (6 bases). In germline, CDR1 is LGHNA, CDR2 YNFKEQ. The CDR3 extends over 13 amino acids. Trimming took 6 bases from V and 4 from J, leaving 13 bases between them. For the CDR3, the DNA is TGTGCCAGCAGTTCTCCGGGACTTTACGAGCAGTACTTC. It encodes CASSSPGLYEQYF.

The CDR3 DNA follows: TGTGCCAGCAGTTACTCTAGACAGGGCCCTATGTATGGCTACACCTTC. It is translated as CASSYSRQGPMYGYTF. The genes are TRBV6-6 and TRBJ1-2, with TRBD1 identical over 7 bases. CDR1 and CDR2 (germline): MNHNY, SVGAGI (reference sequence). J lost 5 bases, V lost 0 bases, and 9 bases had no gene match. The CDR3 is 16 amino acids.

The CDR3 DNA follows: TGTGCCAGCAGCTCCTCCCGGGACACCTATGGCTACACCTTC. This translates into CASSSSRDTYGYTF. This rearrangement joins TRBV11-2 to TRBJ1-2; D may be TRBD1 (6 bases). V lost 4 bases and J lost 4, with 13 bases in between. This CDR3 comprises 14 residues. CDR1 and CDR2 (germline): SGHAT, FQNNGV.

This sequence joins TRBV7-9 and TRBJ2-3; 11 bases are a match to TRBD2. This CDR3 has 19 amino acids. V trimming: 5 bases; J trimming: 5 bases; junction bases outside the gene matches: 18. Germline CDR1 and CDR2: SEHNR and FQNEAQ (reference sequence). Here the CDR3 reads CASSQRVFQTSGVGDTQYF. The CDR3 region has the DNA TGTGCCAGCAGCCAAAGGGTGTTCCAGACTAGCGGGGTGGGAGATACGCAGTATTTT.

V and J are TRBV2 and TRBJ2-7; 7 bases match TRBD1. CDR1 is SNHLY, CDR2 FYNNEI, per germline. Trimming at V came to 4 bases and at J to 3 bases, leaving 3 bases not matched to a gene. The CDR3 is 13 amino acids. CDR3 loop: CASSVGQVYEQYF. In DNA, the CDR3 is TGTGCCAGCAGTGTTGGACAGGTCTACGAGCAGTACTTC.

The chain combines TRBV27 with TRBJ2-3; no firm D call. The CDR3 has 14 residues. The V end lost 3 bases, the J end lost 6 bases, and 13 bases lay between the germline ends. Germline V gene lookup returns CDR1 MNHEY and CDR2 SMNVEV (reference sequence). The CDR3 is CASSFSSSVDTQYF. In DNA form, the CDR3 reads TGTGCCAGCAGTTTTTCTAGTTCTGTGGATACGCAGTATTTT.

The CDR3 loop reads CASSFQGVLEAFF. The CDR3 nucleotides read TGTGCCAGCAGCTTTCAAGGAGTACTCGAAGCTTTCTTT. The chain uses TRBV5-5 and TRBJ1-1; D call uncertain. This CDR3 is built from 13 residues. Germline CDR1 SGHKS, CDR2 YYEKEE (reference sequence). V gave up 2 bases and J gave up 8 bases, with 13 bases separating them.